Listed below are T cell receptor beta chains from one sample, sequenced in a study of shared clonotypes between healthy human individuals. Some clones are missing from TCRdb's copy, which holds only in-frame ones; the method was immunoSEQ multiplex PCR. The sample lists roughly 1,600,000 clones, approximately 98.5% occurring once. The specimen sequenced was naive CD4+ T cells sorted from blood. These receptors came from a man aged 30 to 45 in good health. The CDR3 runs from the conserved cysteine through the conserved F or W. D genes are given only for firm matches.

- TRBJ2-2 17 TRBV19 TGTGCCAGTAGTATACCAAGACTAGGATTTGGCACCGGGGAGCTGTTTTTT CASSIPRLGFGTGELFF
- TRBJ1-5 13 TRBV6-5 TGTGCCAGCAGTTTTGGAGCCAATCAGCCCCAGCATTTT CASSFGANQPQHF
TRBD2 TRBJ2-7 15 TRBV6-5 TGTGCCAGCAGTTCCTTCCTAGCGGGACCATACGAGCAGTACTTC CASSSFLAGPYEQYF
TRBD2 TRBJ2-5 18 TRBV9 TGTGCCAGCAGCGTAAGGGGACTAGCGGGAGTCGGTCAAGAGACCCAGTACTTC CASSVRGLAGVGQETQYF
- TRBJ1-2 12 TRBV6-6 TGTGCCAGCAGTTCGTCAGGGAGTGGCTACACCTTC CASSSSGSGYTF
- TRBJ1-5 15 TRBV28 TGTGCCAGCAGTTTATTGGACAGAGCTTATCAGCCCCAGCATTTT CASSLLDRAYQPQHF
- TRBJ1-4 14 TRBV25-1 TGTGCCAGCAGTGTAACAGGGAACAATGAAAAACTGTTTTTT CASSVTGNNEKLFF
TRBD2 TRBJ2-5 13 TRBV9 TGTGCCAGCGGGGGGGTCAGGCAAGAGACCCAGTACTTC CASGGVRQETQYF
- TRBJ1-1 11 TRBV7-9 TGTGCCAGCAGCTTCGACACAGAAGCTTTCTTT CASSFDTEAFF
- TRBJ1-2 13 TRBV7-3 TGTGCCAGCAGCTCCCCAGGAGACTATGGCTACACCTTC CASSSPGDYGYTF